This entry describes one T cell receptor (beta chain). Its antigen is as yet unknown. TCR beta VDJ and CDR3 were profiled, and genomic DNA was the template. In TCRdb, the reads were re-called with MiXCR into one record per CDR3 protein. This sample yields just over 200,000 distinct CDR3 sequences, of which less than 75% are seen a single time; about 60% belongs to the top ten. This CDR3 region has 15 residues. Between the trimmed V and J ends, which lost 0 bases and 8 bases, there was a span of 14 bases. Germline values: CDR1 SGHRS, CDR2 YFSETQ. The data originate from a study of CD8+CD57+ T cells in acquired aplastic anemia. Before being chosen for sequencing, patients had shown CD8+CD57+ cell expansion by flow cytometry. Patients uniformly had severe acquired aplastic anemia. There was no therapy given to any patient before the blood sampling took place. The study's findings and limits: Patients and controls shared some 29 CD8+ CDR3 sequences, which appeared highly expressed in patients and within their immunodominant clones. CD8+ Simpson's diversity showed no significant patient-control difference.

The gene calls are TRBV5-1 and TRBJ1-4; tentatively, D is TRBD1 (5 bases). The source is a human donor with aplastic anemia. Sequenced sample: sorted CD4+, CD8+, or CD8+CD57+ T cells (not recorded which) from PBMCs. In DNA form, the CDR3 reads TGCGCCAGCAGCTTGGCCCAGGGAGGAGGCGAAAAACTGTTTTTT. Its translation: CASSLAQGGGEKLFF.